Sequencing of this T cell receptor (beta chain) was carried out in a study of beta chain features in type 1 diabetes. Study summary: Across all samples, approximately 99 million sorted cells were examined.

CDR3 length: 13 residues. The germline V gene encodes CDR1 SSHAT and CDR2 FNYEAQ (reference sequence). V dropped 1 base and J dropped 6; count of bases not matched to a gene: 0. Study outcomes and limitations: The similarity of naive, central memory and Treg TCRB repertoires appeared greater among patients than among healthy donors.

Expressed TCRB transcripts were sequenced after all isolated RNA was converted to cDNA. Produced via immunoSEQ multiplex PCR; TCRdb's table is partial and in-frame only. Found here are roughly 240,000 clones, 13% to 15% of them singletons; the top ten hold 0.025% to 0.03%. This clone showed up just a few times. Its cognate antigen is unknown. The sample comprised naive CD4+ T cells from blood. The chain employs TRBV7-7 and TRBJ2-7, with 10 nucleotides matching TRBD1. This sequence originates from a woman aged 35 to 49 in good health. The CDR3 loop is CASSLGTGGEQYF. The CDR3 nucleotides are TGTGCCAGCAGCTTAGGGACAGGGGGCGAGCAGTACTTC.